Listed here is a single T cell receptor (beta chain). PCR was performed using 60 Vbeta and 13 Jbeta primers. TCRdb's copy holds only in-frame clones and misses some; the assay was immunoSEQ multiplex PCR. The sample totals about 130,000 clones. These data belong to a study of cytomegalovirus exposure and HLA in healthy donors. Germline CDR1 reads SEHNR; CDR2 reads FQNEAQ (reference sequence). This CDR3 has 16 residues. V lost 3 bases and J lost 2; bases outside the gene matches: 6. Sequenced sample: PBMCs. The J gene is TRBJ2-7, the V gene TRBV7-9; 11 bases are a match to TRBD2. This clonotype originated in a man in his forties or fifties in good health and CMV-seronegative. In DNA, the CDR3 is TGTGCCAGCAGCTTGTCCGGGACTAGCGGCACCTACGAGCAGTACTTC. Its protein is CASSLSGTSGTYEQYF.